Below, 31 T cell receptor beta chains from the same sample are listed, as sequenced in a study of blood T cells in healthy people across ages. PCR was performed a second time for about 6 to 12 cycles using a sample-barcoded 5' primer and a J-beta primer mix. TCRdb reprocessed the 5' RACE reads via MiXCR and lists one record per CDR3 protein. In the table there are 700,000 to 850,000 distinct CDR3 sequences, around 34% of which are singletons. The sample was blood. These receptors were collected from a man aged 18 to 29 in good health.

The rearrangement links TRBV9 to TRBJ1-4; unclear D gene. The CDR3 totals 14 residues. Germline V lookup: CDR1 SGDLS, CDR2 YYNGEE. The V gene lost 2 bases and the J gene lost 7 bases, with 12 bases spanning the gap. DNA for the CDR3: TGTGCCAGCAGCGTTACCGGACGGAGTGAAAAACTGTTTTTT. This sequence encodes CASSVTGRSEKLFF. Full variable domain (missing parts from reference TRBV9 and TRBJ1-4): DSGVTQTPKHLITATGQRVTLRCSPRSGDLSVYWYQQSLDQGLQFLIQYYNGEERAKGNILERFSAQQFPDLHSELNLSSLELGDSALYFCASSVTGRSEKLFFGSGTQLSVL.

On this clonotype: It is unclear where the CDR3 begins or ends on the DNA, so no DNA is shown, and the CDR3 is as TCRdb lists it. The rearrangement links TRBV12-3 or TRBV12-4 to TRBJ2-1; the table's D gene call, TRBD1, was not cross checked with the DNA. The CDR3 length is 14 residues, termini included. CDR3: CASSSSVGKGEQFF.

At least ten counts were recorded for this clonotype. The rearrangement uses TRBV12-3 or TRBV12-4 and TRBJ1-2, with D unclear. Between the trimmed V and J ends, which lost 4 bases and 0 bases, there was a span of 12 bases. This CDR3 is 15 amino acids long. The CDR3 loop is CASSSDLFANYGYTF. The CDR3 region has the DNA TGTGCCAGCAGTTCCGATTTATTCGCTAACTATGGCTACACCTTC.

The chain recombines TRBV28 with TRBJ2-7; D unresolved. The CDR3 runs 12 residues. V was cut by 3 bases and J by 7 bases, with 10 bases left in between. CDR1 and CDR2 (germline): MDHEN, SYDVKM. The CDR3 loop reads CASSFSPGEQYF. In DNA, the CDR3 is TGTGCCAGCAGTTTCAGCCCTGGGGAGCAGTACTTC.

V gene TRBV24-1 combines with J gene TRBJ2-1; D perhaps matches TRBD1 (5 bases). Germline V gene lookup returns CDR1 KGHDR and CDR2 SFDVKD. Trimming shortened V by 2 bases and J by 3 bases, and 7 bases separated the two germline ends. The CDR3 extends over 14 amino acids. The CDR3 protein is CATSDSDSYNEQFF. The CDR3 nucleotides read TGTGCCACCAGTGATTCTGACAGCTACAATGAGCAGTTCTTC.

Note on this clonotype: One junction end does not reproduce the germline sequence, and a read error may be involved. The J gene is TRBJ1-6, the V gene TRBV20-1; D remains unclear. The CDR3 is 15 amino acids. Germline V gene lookup returns CDR1 DFQATT and CDR2 SNEGSKA (reference sequence). For the CDR3, the DNA is TGCAGTGCTAGAGTAGGGAGCTCCTATAATTCACCCCCCCACTTT. This sequence encodes CSARVGSSYNSPPHF.

This chain's CDR3 is CASSLSQIGGFDGYTF. CDR3 in DNA: TGTGCCAGCAGTTTATCCCAGATTGGGGGCTTTGATGGCTACACCTTC. The rearrangement links TRBV27 to TRBJ1-2; D might be TRBD1 (6 bases). The germline gives CDR1 MNHEY, CDR2 SMNVEV (reference sequence). The CDR3 runs to 16 residues. V gave up 0 bases and J gave up 6 bases, with 17 bases separating them.

The CDR3 spells CASSSTGGDDEQYF. CDR3 DNA: TGTGCCAGCAGTTCCACAGGAGGGGACGATGAGCAGTACTTC. The chain recombines TRBV12-3 or TRBV12-4 with TRBJ2-5; D possibly corresponds to TRBD2 (6 bases). V lost 4 bases, J lost 11 bases, and 20 bases lay in between. CDR3 length: 14 residues.

As DNA, the CDR3 is TGTGCCAGCAGTCAGGGACAGGGGACAGATATGGAATATTTT. This sequence encodes CASSQGQGTDMEYF. The V and J genes are TRBV12-3 or TRBV12-4 and TRBJ2-3; 10 bases align to TRBD1. The V and J ends lost 5 bases and 15 bases, in that order; junction bases with no gene match: 14. The CDR3 is 14 residues long.

The V and J genes are TRBV6-1 and TRBJ1-2; TRBD1 might be the D (5 bases). The CDR3 has 15 residues. Germline CDR1 is MNHNS and CDR2 is SASEGT. V shed 0 bases and J shed 5 bases, with 13 bases lying between them. Here the CDR3 reads CASSEALGATYGYTF. CDR3 nucleotides: TGTGCCAGCAGTGAAGCACTCGGGGCCACTTATGGCTACACCTTC.

This clonotype was found a few times. The chain has TRBV9 and TRBJ2-1; D may match TRBD1 or TRBD2 (5 bases each). CDR1 and CDR2 (germline): SGDLS, YYNGEE. The V and J ends lost 2 bases and 7 bases respectively, with 13 bases between them. The CDR3 totals 14 residues. CDR3 sequence reads: CASSVEGLSNEQFF. DNA for the CDR3: TGTGCCAGCAGCGTTGAGGGGTTATCAAATGAGCAGTTCTTC.

In its sample, this clonotype was seen a few times. The chain uses TRBV7-9 and TRBJ2-1; D gene ambiguous. The CDR3 runs 13 residues. Trimming took 4 bases from V and 0 from J, leaving 4 bases between them. Per the germline V gene, CDR1 is SEHNR and CDR2 is FQNEAQ (reference sequence). The CDR3 sequence: CASSSYSYNEQFF. CDR3 DNA sequence: TGTGCCAGCAGCTCCTACTCCTACAATGAGCAGTTCTTC.

This clonotype was counted only a few times. At one of its ends the junction is not consistent with the germline gene, which may arise from a read error. The chain uses TRBV5-6 and TRBJ1-2; perhaps TRBD1 as D (5 bases). The CDR3 has 17 amino acids. From germline, CDR1 is SGHDT and CDR2 YYEEEE. The CDR3 coding sequence is TGTGCCAGCAGTTTGGTGGCAGGGAGGATAGCTAACTATGGCTACACCTTC. This gives the protein CASSLVAGRIANYGYTF.

The CDR3 protein is CASSLVTGGTREQFF. The CDR3 bases are TGTGCCAGCAGCTTAGTCACAGGGGGAACAAGGGAGCAGTTCTTC. The chain links TRBV7-6 to TRBJ2-1; 8 positions agree with TRBD1. Trimming took 1 base from V and 10 from J; bases not matched to a gene: 9. Germline CDR1 reads SGHVS; CDR2 reads FNYEAQ. The CDR3 has 15 residues.

This clonotype was seen repeatedly, ten times or more. This chain uses TRBV5-1 with TRBJ1-2, with TRBD1 as a possible D gene (5 bases). CDR3 length: 16 residues. Trimming left V 4 bases short and J 5 bases short, with 21 bases between. Germline values: CDR1 SGHRS, CDR2 YFSETQ. CDR3 amino acids: CASSPEDKPTPYGYTF. The CDR3 DNA sequence: TGCGCCAGCAGCCCGGAGGACAAGCCGACTCCTTATGGCTACACCTTC.

The V call is TRBV20-1, the J call TRBJ1-4, with D perhaps matching TRBD1 (6 bases). There are 16 residues in the CDR3. Germline CDR1 reads DFQATT; CDR2 reads SNEGSKA (reference sequence). V was shortened by 2 bases and J by 0 bases, with 13 bases between the two germline ends. The CDR3 here is CSARFRGRATNEKLFF. In nucleotides, the CDR3 is TGCAGTGCTAGATTCAGGGGACGGGCAACTAATGAAAAACTGTTTTTT.

This clonotype was counted a few times. The rearrangement uses TRBV7-9 and TRBJ2-1; 11 nucleotides align to TRBD2. The CDR3 consists of 17 residues. Trimming removed 4 bases from V and 6 bases from J; junction bases left unmatched: 11. Germline V gene data show CDR1 as SEHNR and CDR2 as FQNEAQ (reference sequence). This CDR3 is CASSYTQTSGGSNEQFF. The CDR3 coding sequence is TGTGCCAGCAGCTATACCCAAACTAGCGGGGGCTCCAATGAGCAGTTCTTC.

The chain is built from TRBV4-2 and TRBJ2-1; 7 bases map to TRBD1. Germline-derived CDR1 and CDR2 are LGHNA and YNFKEQ. V lost 2 bases and J lost 0; bases outside the gene matches: 7. CDR3 length: 17 residues. The CDR3: CASSQLKGARSYNEQFF. In nucleotides, the CDR3 is TGTGCCAGCAGCCAACTTAAGGGGGCACGCTCCTACAATGAGCAGTTCTTC.

In this sample, this clonotype turned up many times. The chain employs TRBV5-5 and TRBJ2-1, with 7 bases lining up with TRBD1. This CDR3 is built from 14 residues. V lost 4 bases, J lost 7 bases, and 8 bases stayed unmatched. Per germline, CDR1 SGHKS and CDR2 YYEKEE (reference sequence). This chain's CDR3 is CASSPWTGLNEQFF. CDR3 in DNA: TGTGCCAGCAGCCCCTGGACAGGTCTAAATGAGCAGTTCTTC.

The V and J genes are TRBV11-2 and TRBJ1-1, with 8 bases fitting TRBD1. Trimming took 5 bases from V and 8 from J; bases not matched to a gene: 7. CDR1 is SGHAT, CDR2 FQNNGV, per germline. The CDR3 is 13 residues long. CDR3 residues: CASSPGTGEEAFF. CDR3 sequence (DNA): TGTGCCAGCAGCCCCGGGACAGGAGAGGAAGCTTTCTTT.

J is TRBJ2-7 and V is TRBV5-1; possibly TRBD1 for D (6 bases). Trimming left V 3 bases short and J 4 bases short, with 14 bases between. Germline V gene lookup returns CDR1 SGHRS and CDR2 YFSETQ. The CDR3 spans 14 residues. CDR3: CASSSEGTNYEQYF. In DNA form, the CDR3 reads TGCGCCAGCAGCTCGGAAGGGACAAATTACGAGCAGTACTTC. Together with reference TRBV5-1 and TRBJ2-7, the CDR3 gives the full variable domain: KAGVTQTPRYLIKTRGQQVTLSCSPISGHRSVSWYQQTPGQGLQFLFEYFSETQRNKGNFPGRFSGRQFSNSRSEMNVSTLELGDSALYLCASSSEGTNYEQYFGPGTRLTVT.

This chain links TRBV20-1 with TRBJ2-1; D remains unclear. This CDR3 has 14 amino acids. Trimming removed 4 bases from V and 9 bases from J, with 19 bases in between. Germline V lookup: CDR1 DFQATT, CDR2 SNEGSKA (reference sequence). CDR3 bases: TGCAGTGCTATAGTTGGCAACCCAAAGAGTGAGCAGTTCTTC. Translated: CSAIVGNPKSEQFF.

The rearrangement links TRBV5-8 to TRBJ1-2; a weak D match, TRBD1 (5 bases). There are 12 residues in the CDR3. V was clipped by 4 bases and J by 10 bases, with 14 bases between them. The germline gives CDR1 SGHTS, CDR2 YDEGEE. The CDR3 spells CASSRGTGFYTF. The DNA of the CDR3 is TGTGCCAGCAGCCGGGGGACCGGGTTCTACACCTTC.

The rearrangement links TRBV7-2 to TRBJ1-2, with D unclear. The CDR3 totals 13 residues. Trimming stripped 5 bases from V and 4 bases from J, with 11 bases between. The germline CDR1 and CDR2 sequences are SGHTA and FQGNSA. In DNA, the CDR3 is TGTGCCAGCAGCGTAGATGGGGTCTATGGCTACACCTTC. It codes for CASSVDGVYGYTF. The whole variable domain, filled in from reference TRBV7-2 and TRBJ1-2, reads GAGVSQSPSNKVTEKGKDVELRCDPISGHTALYWYRQSLGQGLEFLIYFQGNSAPDKSGLPSDRFSAERTGGSVSTLTIQRTQQEDSAVYLCASSVDGVYGYTFGSGTRLTVV.

This clonotype was detected only a few times. The chain recombines TRBV7-2 with TRBJ1-2; 8 bases align to TRBD1. The CDR3 runs to 15 residues. CDR1 is SGHTA, CDR2 FQGNSA, per germline. Germline trimming cut 0 bases from V and 4 bases from J; bases unmatched to any gene: 4. CDR3 nucleotides: TGTGCCAGCAGCTTAGCTCAGGGGGCAGTCTATGGCTACACCTTC. Its translation: CASSLAQGAVYGYTF.

This rearrangement joins TRBV6-1 to TRBJ2-7; tentatively, D is TRBD2 (5 bases). V gave up 7 bases and J gave up 5 bases, with 15 bases separating them. This CDR3 is 13 amino acids long. From germline, CDR1 is MNHNS and CDR2 SASEGT. DNA for the CDR3: TGTGCCAGCATCCCGGCGGGCACGCACGAGCAGTACTTC. As protein: CASIPAGTHEQYF.

This clonotype was observed a handful of times. V usage is TRBV4-1 and J usage is TRBJ2-3; TRBD2 matches 8 bases. After removal of 1 base from V and 2 bases from J, the junction contained 5 bases not matched to a gene. Germline values: CDR1 MGHRA, CDR2 YSYEKL. This CDR3 is 16 amino acids long. CDR3 residues: CASSQGRAGVTDTQYF. The DNA of the CDR3 is TGCGCCAGCAGCCAAGGGCGAGCGGGGGTCACAGATACGCAGTATTTT.

This chain connects TRBV20-1 to TRBJ2-2; no firm D call. The CDR3 is 15 amino acids. Trimming shortened V by 0 bases and J by 0 bases, and 8 bases separated the two germline ends. CDR1 is DFQATT, CDR2 SNEGSKA, per germline (reference sequence). The CDR3 loop reads CSARDGGPNTGELFF. The CDR3 coding sequence is TGCAGTGCTAGAGATGGCGGACCGAACACCGGGGAGCTGTTTTTT.

As concerns this clonotype: A junction boundary mismatches the germline segment, possibly from a read error. The J gene is TRBJ2-2, the V gene TRBV5-1, with 8 bases identical to TRBD1. The CDR3 length is 16 residues. In germline, CDR1 is SGHRS, CDR2 YFSETQ. The CDR3 DNA is TGCGCCAGTAGCTTGGATGTGCAGGGGGCCACCGGGGAGCTGTTTTTT. It encodes CASSLDVQGATGELFF.

In regard to this clonotype: At one boundary the junction diverges from the germline segment, which might be a read error. The chain joins TRBV12-3 or TRBV12-4 to TRBJ2-5; 11 positions match TRBD1. The CDR3 sequence is 16 residues long. The CDR3 loop reads CANSPRTGGGKETQYF. CDR3 bases: TGTGCCAACAGTCCCCGGACAGGGGGCGGGAAAGAGACCCAGTACTTC.

The CDR3 sequence: CASSRFGGTETQYF. DNA for the CDR3: TGTGCCAGCAGCCGATTCGGGGGGACAGAGACCCAGTACTTC. The genes are TRBV3-1 and TRBJ2-5, with 7 bases fitting TRBD2. The CDR3 contains 14 residues. The germline V gene encodes CDR1 LGHDT and CDR2 YNNKEL (reference sequence). Trimming cost V 4 bases and J 4 bases; bases outside gene matches: 6.